The 17 T cell receptor beta chains reported below all come from one sample, sequenced in a study of T cell responses to AZD1222 COVID-19 vaccine. Profiling relied on immunoSEQ multiplex PCR, and the TCRdb table lists in-frame clones only, not all of them. The sample lists over 150,000 clones; around 88% were seen once. This sample comprised peripheral blood, obtained 28 days after the second AZD1222 dose. These receptors were obtained from an adult who received the AZD1222 COVID-19 vaccine.

The chain uses TRBV5-5 and TRBJ2-5, with 13 bases identical to TRBD2. Losses at the gene ends were 5 bases for V and 4 bases for J; bases not matched to a gene: 14. Germline lookup yields CDR1 SGHKS and CDR2 YYEKEE (reference sequence). The length of the CDR3 is 18 residues. This chain's CDR3 is CASRVGGTSGGAVETQYF. CDR3 DNA: TGTGCCAGCAGGGTAGGAGGAACTAGCGGGGGGGCCGTAGAGACCCAGTACTTC.

V gene TRBV7-9 combines with J gene TRBJ2-7, with TRBD2 identical over 10 bases. The V gene's germline CDR1 is SEHNR and CDR2 FQNEAQ (reference sequence). The V and J ends lost 5 bases and 1 base, in that order; junction bases with no gene match: 5. The CDR3 has 15 amino acids. The CDR3 DNA reads TGTGCCAGCAGCAAGACTAGCGGGCCTTCCTACGAGCAGTACTTC. Its protein is CASSKTSGPSYEQYF.

This clone is a singleton in its sample. The sample holds other DNA sequences that translate to the same CDR3. The gene calls are TRBV3-1 (or the pseudogene TRBV3-2) and TRBJ1-1, with D possibly matching TRBD1 (5 bases). The CDR3 loop spans 13 amino acids. Germline V lookup: CDR1 LGHDT, CDR2 YNNKEL (reference sequence). The V end was cut by 4 bases, the J end by 0 bases, with 6 bases between. This CDR3 reads CASSLTVNTEAFF. CDR3 bases: TGTGCCAGCAGCCTGACAGTGAACACTGAAGCTTTCTTT.

CDR3 nucleotides: TGTGCCAGAAGCCCGACAGGGCTGAACACTGAAGCTTTCTTT. It encodes CARSPTGLNTEAFF. The V gene is TRBV5-3, the J gene TRBJ1-1; 7 nucleotides agree with TRBD1. TRBV5-3 is an ORF, with its function uncertain. The ends lost 4 bases at V and 0 bases at J; junction bases unmatched: 3. CDR3 length equals 14 residues.

The chain combines TRBV4-1 with TRBJ2-3, with TRBD2 matching 8 bases. This CDR3 has 17 amino acids. The germline V gene has CDR1 MGHRA and CDR2 YSYEKL. V gave up 0 bases and J gave up 4 bases; unmatched junction bases: 9. The CDR3 region has the DNA TGCGCCAGCAGCCAAGATCTTCCAGCGGGGGTCGCAGATACGCAGTATTTT. Encoded protein: CASSQDLPAGVADTQYF.

The J gene is TRBJ2-5, the V gene TRBV30; 8 nucleotides agree with TRBD2. This CDR3 region has 12 residues. Germline V gene lookup returns CDR1 GTSNPN and CDR2 SVGIG (reference sequence). V trimming: 7 bases; J trimming: 5 bases; junction bases outside the gene matches: 6. The CDR3 nucleotides are TGTGCCTACCGGGGGGGGCGGGAGACCCAGTACTTC. This encodes CAYRGGRETQYF.

The gene calls are TRBV21-1 and TRBJ2-3. TRBV21-1 is given as a pseudogene. This CDR3 is 16 amino acids long. The CDR3 nucleotides are TGTGCCAGCAGCAAGCGAGACCCCACCTACACAGATACGCAGTATTTT. It codes for CASSKRDPTYTDTQYF.

The V gene is TRBV4-3, the J gene TRBJ2-7; 9 bases agree with TRBD2. This CDR3 comprises 16 residues. Germline CDR1 LGHNA, CDR2 YSLEER. V dropped 1 base and J dropped 7; count of bases not matched to a gene: 11. Written as DNA, the CDR3 is TGCGCCAGCAGCCAAGCACTCGGCGGGGGGGCCTTGGAGCAGTACTTC. Amino acid sequence: CASSQALGGGALEQYF.

This chain links TRBV2 with TRBJ1-5, with D perhaps matching TRBD1 (6 bases). The CDR3 runs to 15 residues. Trimming removed 6 bases at V and 0 bases at J, with 12 bases between. Germline-derived CDR1 and CDR2 are SNHLY and FYNNEI. CDR3 region: CASRRQALSNQPQHF. CDR3 nucleotide sequence: TGTGCCAGCAGGCGACAGGCCCTTAGCAATCAGCCCCAGCATTTT.

In this sample, this clone turned up once. The CDR3 region is CASSAGQTVNSPLHF. CDR3 nucleotides: TGTGCCAGCAGCGCGGGACAGACGGTTAATTCACCCCTCCACTTT. The chain carries TRBV6-5 and TRBJ1-6; 7 bases agree with TRBD1. The CDR3 loop spans 15 amino acids. Germline-derived CDR1 and CDR2 are MNHEY and SVGAGI. V gave up 6 bases and J gave up 6 bases; unmatched junction bases: 8.

The V and J genes are TRBV15 and TRBJ1-4; D unresolved. The germline CDR1 and CDR2 sequences are LNHNV and YYDKDF (reference sequence). V lost 1 base and J 0 bases, leaving 9 bases between the germline ends. The CDR3 consists of 16 residues. Here the CDR3 DNA reads TGTGCCACCAGCAGAGCCCGGTGGGCAACTAATGAAAAACTGTTTTTT. Its translation: CATSRARWATNEKLFF.

The gene calls are TRBV5-1 and TRBJ1-1; D gene unclear. The CDR3 has 15 amino acids. Germline lookup yields CDR1 SGHRS and CDR2 YFSETQ. Trimming shortened V by 4 bases and J by 3 bases, and 16 bases separated the two germline ends. The CDR3 nucleotides are TGCGCCAGCAGCCCTAGCCCTCGTTTGTACACTGAAGCTTTCTTT. Protein product: CASSPSPRLYTEAFF.

This chain joins TRBV12-3 or TRBV12-4 and TRBJ1-1; 7 bases are shared with TRBD1. This CDR3 is built from 13 residues. After removal of 6 bases from V and 6 bases from J, the junction contained 7 bases not matched to a gene. The CDR3 DNA is TGTGCCAGCAGGTTCCGGGACAGTCCTGAAGCTTTCTTT. Amino acids: CASRFRDSPEAFF.

The J gene is TRBJ2-7, the V gene TRBV10-2; 10 bases fit TRBD2. CDR1 WSHSY and CDR2 SAAADI come from the germline V gene. This CDR3 is 14 amino acids long. With V trimmed by 8 bases and J by 3 bases, 7 bases remained unmatched. CDR3 loop: CASGWTSGGYEQYF. CDR3 DNA sequence: TGCGCCAGCGGATGGACTAGCGGAGGCTACGAGCAGTACTTC.

This chain connects TRBV5-1 to TRBJ2-1, with unresolved D. V was pared by 0 bases and J by 7 bases, with 2 bases between. This CDR3 contains 11 residues. Germline lookup yields CDR1 SGHRS and CDR2 YFSETQ. In DNA form, the CDR3 reads TGCGCCAGCAGCTTGGGAAATGAGCAGTTCTTC. Encoded protein: CASSLGNEQFF. Variable domain in full (rest from reference TRBV5-1 and TRBJ2-1): KAGVTQTPRYLIKTRGQQVTLSCSPISGHRSVSWYQQTPGQGLQFLFEYFSETQRNKGNFPGRFSGRQFSNSRSEMNVSTLELGDSALYLCASSLGNEQFFGPGTRLTVL.

This clone was seen a single time. This rearrangement joins TRBV4-3 to TRBJ1-2; the match to TRBD1 covers 10 bases. The CDR3 length is 15 residues. Looked up from germline, CDR1 is LGHNA and CDR2 is YSLEER. After removal of 0 bases from V and 3 bases from J, the junction contained 1 base not matched to a gene. CDR3 amino acids: CASSQETGGDYGYTF. CDR3 coding DNA: TGCGCCAGCAGCCAAGAGACAGGGGGCGACTATGGCTACACCTTC.

This chain links TRBV28 with TRBJ1-6; D possibly corresponds to TRBD1 (6 bases). The germline gives CDR1 MDHEN, CDR2 SYDVKM. The CDR3 spans 15 residues. Between the trimmed V and J ends, which lost 8 bases and 8 bases, there was a span of 19 bases. CDR3 coding DNA: TGTGCCAGCGAAAAAGCGGGGGCAGGGGATTCACCCCTCCACTTT. Translated, it gives CASEKAGAGDSPLHF.